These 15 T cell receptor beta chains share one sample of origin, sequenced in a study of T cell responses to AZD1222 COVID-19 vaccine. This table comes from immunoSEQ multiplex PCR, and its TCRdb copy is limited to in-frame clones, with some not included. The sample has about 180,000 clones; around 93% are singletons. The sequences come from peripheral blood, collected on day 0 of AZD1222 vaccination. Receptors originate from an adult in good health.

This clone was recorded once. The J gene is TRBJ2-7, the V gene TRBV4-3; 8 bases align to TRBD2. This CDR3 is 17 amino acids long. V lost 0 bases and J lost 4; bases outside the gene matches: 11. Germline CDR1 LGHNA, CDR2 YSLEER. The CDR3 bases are TGCGCCAGCAGCCAAGAAGCGAGAGGTAGCGGGGCTTACGAGCAGTACTTC. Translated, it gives CASSQEARGSGAYEQYF.

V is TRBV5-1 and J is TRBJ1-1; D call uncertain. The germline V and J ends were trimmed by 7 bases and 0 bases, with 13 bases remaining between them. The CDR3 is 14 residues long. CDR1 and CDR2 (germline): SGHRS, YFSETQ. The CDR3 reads CASASDGMNTEAFF. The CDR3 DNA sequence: TGCGCCAGCGCATCAGACGGAATGAACACTGAAGCTTTCTTT. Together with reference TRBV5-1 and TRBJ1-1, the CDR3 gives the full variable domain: KAGVTQTPRYLIKTRGQQVTLSCSPISGHRSVSWYQQTPGQGLQFLFEYFSETQRNKGNFPGRFSGRQFSNSRSEMNVSTLELGDSALYLCASASDGMNTEAFFGQGTRLTVV.

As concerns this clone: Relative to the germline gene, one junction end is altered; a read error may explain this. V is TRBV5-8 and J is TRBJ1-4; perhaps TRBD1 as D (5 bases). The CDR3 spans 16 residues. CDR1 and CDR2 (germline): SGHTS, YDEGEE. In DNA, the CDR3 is TGTGCCAGCAGCATAGCGGGCGACAGAGCTAAGGAAAAACTGTTTTTT. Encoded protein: CASSIAGDRAKEKLFF.

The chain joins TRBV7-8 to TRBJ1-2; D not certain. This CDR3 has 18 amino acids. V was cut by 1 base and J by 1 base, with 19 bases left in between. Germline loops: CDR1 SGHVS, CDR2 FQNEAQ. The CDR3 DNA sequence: TGTGCCAGCAGCTTAGTCGTCGTCGGAGGGAGGCTTAACTATGGCTACACCTTC. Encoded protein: CASSLVVVGGRLNYGYTF.

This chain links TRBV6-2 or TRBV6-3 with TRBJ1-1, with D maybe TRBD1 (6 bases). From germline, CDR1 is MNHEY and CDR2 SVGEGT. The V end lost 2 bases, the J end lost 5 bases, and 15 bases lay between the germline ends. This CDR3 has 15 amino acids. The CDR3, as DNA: TGTGCCAGCAGTTACCCAGGGAGGGGGTCGACTGAAGCTTTCTTT. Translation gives CASSYPGRGSTEAFF.

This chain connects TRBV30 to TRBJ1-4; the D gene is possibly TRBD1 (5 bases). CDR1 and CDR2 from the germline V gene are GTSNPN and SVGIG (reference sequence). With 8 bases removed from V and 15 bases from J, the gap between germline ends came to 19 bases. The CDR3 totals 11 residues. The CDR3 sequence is CAGHFDEVLFF. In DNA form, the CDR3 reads TGTGCCGGACATTTTGACGAAGTATTGTTTTTT. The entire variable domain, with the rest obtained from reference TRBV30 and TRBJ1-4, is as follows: SQTIHQWPATLVQPVGSPLSLECTVEGTSNPNLYWYRQAAGRGLQLLFYSVGIGQISSEVPQNLSASRPQDRQFILSSKKLLLSDSGFYLCAGHFDEVLFFGSGTQLSVL.

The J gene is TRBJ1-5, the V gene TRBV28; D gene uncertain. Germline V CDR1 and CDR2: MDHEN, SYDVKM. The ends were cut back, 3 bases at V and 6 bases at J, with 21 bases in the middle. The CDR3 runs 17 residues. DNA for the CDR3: TGTGCCAGCAGTTTCTTGGTTTTGGCCGGAGGGTTTCAGCCCCAGCATTTT. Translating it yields CASSFLVLAGGFQPQHF.

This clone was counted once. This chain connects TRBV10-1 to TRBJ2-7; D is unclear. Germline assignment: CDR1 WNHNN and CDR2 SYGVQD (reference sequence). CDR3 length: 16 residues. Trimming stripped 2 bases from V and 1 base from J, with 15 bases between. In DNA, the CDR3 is TGCGCCAGCAGTGAGCAAACGGGCGACGATTCCTACGAGCAGTACTTC. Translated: CASSEQTGDDSYEQYF.

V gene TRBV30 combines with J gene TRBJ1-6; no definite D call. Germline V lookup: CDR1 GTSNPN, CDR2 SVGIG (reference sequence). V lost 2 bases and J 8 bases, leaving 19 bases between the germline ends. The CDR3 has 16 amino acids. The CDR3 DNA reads TGTGCCTGGAGTCCTACTCGAAGCGCGGTTCATTCACCCCTCCACTTT. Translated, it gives CAWSPTRSAVHSPLHF.

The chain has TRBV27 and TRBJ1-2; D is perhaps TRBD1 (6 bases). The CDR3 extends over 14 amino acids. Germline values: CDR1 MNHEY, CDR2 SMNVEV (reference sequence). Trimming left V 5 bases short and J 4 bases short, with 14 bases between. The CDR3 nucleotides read TGTGCCAGCAGTCGACTCAGGACAGCCTATGGCTACACCTTC. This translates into CASSRLRTAYGYTF.

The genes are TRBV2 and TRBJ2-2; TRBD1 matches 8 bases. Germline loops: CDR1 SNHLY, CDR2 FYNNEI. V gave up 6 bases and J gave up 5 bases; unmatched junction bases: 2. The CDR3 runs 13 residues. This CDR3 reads CASSGTGTGELFF. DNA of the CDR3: TGTGCCAGCAGCGGGACAGGAACCGGGGAGCTGTTTTTT.

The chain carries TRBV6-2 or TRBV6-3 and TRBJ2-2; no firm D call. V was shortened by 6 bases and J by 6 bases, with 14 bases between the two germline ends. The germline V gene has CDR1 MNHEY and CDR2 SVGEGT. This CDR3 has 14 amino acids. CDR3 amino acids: CASSLGNWAGELFF. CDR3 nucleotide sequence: TGTGCCAGCAGCCTGGGGAATTGGGCCGGGGAGCTGTTTTTT.

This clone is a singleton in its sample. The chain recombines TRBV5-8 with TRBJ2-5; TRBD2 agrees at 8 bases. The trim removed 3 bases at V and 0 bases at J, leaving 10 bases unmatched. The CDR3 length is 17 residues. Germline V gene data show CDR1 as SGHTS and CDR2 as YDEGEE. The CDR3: CASSSGGGRTDQETQYF. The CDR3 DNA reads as TGTGCCAGCAGCTCCGGGGGGGGACGGACAGACCAAGAGACCCAGTACTTC.

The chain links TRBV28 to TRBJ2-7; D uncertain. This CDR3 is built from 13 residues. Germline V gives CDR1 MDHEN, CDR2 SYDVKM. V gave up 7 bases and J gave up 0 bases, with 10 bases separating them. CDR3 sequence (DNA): TGTGCCAGCAAGGGCAGGAGCTCCTACGAGCAGTACTTC. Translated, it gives CASKGRSSYEQYF. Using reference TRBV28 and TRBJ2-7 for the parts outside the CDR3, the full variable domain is DVKVTQSSRYLVKRTGEKVFLECVQDMDHENMFWYRQDPGLGLRLIYFSYDVKMKEKGDIPEGYSVSREKKERFSLILESASTNQTSMYLCASKGRSSYEQYFGPGTRLTVT.

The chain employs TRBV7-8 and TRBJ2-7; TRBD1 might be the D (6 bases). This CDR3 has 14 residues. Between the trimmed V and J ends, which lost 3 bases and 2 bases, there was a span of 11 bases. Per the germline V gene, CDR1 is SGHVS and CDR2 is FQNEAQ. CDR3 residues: CASSFGGQAYEQYF. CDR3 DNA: TGTGCCAGCAGCTTTGGGGGCCAGGCCTACGAGCAGTACTTC. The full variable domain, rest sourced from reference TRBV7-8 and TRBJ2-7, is GAGVSQSPRYKVAKRGQDVALRCDPISGHVSLFWYQQALGQGPEFLTYFQNEAQLDKSGLPSDRFFAERPEGSVSTLKIQRTQQEDSAVYLCASSFGGQAYEQYFGPGTRLTVT.